Below, one TCR beta chain is given with its context. The antigen remains unidentified. The same CDR3 can be traced to other DNA sequences in this sample. Investigators spread the genomic DNA of each subset evenly over several immunoSEQ plates. Sequenced by immunoSEQ multiplex PCR; TCRdb stores in-frame clones only, minus some. The profile shows approximately 1.5 million clones, around 98.5% of them singletons. V was clipped by 3 bases and J by 1 base, with 10 bases between them. This CDR3 spans 14 amino acids. From germline, CDR1 is KGHSH and CDR2 LQKENI. The sample comes from a study of shared clonotypes between healthy human individuals. Across the whole study: Donors had three CD4 naive, three CD4 memory, two CD8 naive and one CD8 memory plate apiece.

Study-level findings and limits: Clonotypes shared by all four donors outscored non-shared clonotypes in generation probability.

Material: naive CD4+ T cells sorted from blood. Subset here: CD45RA+ positively selected. The source is a man younger than 45 in good health. This chain joins TRBV18 and TRBJ2-7; D might be TRBD1 or TRBD2, each matching 5 bases. CDR3 protein: CASSPGTDSYEQYF. In nucleotides, the CDR3 is TGTGCCAGCTCACCTGGGACGGATTCCTACGAGCAGTACTTC.